A single sample is the source of the 27 T cell receptor beta chains below, sequenced in a study of blood T cell repertoires in COVID-19 (dated by TCRdb to the early 2020s). Library preparation employed the immunoSEQ multiplex PCR assay. Imported from immuneACCESS, the table was reduced by TCRdb to in-frame sequences with V and J called. These copies leave out some clones; in studies compared against another copy, an unresolved V gene accounts for under half, and the cause of the remainder is not known. This sample holds more than 250,000 clones; about nine tenths were observed only once. The top ten clonotypes cover 1.5% to 2% of the sample. The sample consisted of peripheral blood. The receptors were sampled from a woman aged 25-40 years with COVID-19, enrolled during active disease.

V gene TRBV6-5 combines with J gene TRBJ1-6; D is uncertain. The germline V gene encodes CDR1 MNHEY and CDR2 SVGAGI. The CDR3 covers 14 residues. Trimming cost V 6 bases and J 7 bases, with 13 bases left between them. Here the CDR3 DNA reads TGTGCCAGCAGCTGGGTGGAGGGAAATTCACCCCTCCACTTT. Encoded protein: CASSWVEGNSPLHF.

The V gene is TRBV27, the J gene TRBJ2-2; 7 positions match TRBD1. CDR3 length: 16 residues. Germline trimming cut 3 bases from V and 0 bases from J; bases unmatched to any gene: 4. CDR1 and CDR2 (germline): MNHEY, SMNVEV (reference sequence). The CDR3 DNA sequence: TGTGCCAGCAGTTTGTTGACAGGGCCGAACACCGGGGAGCTGTTTTTT. Protein sequence: CASSLLTGPNTGELFF.

Here the CDR3 reads CATSRGSAGAEAFF. The CDR3 bases are TGTGCCACCAGCAGAGGATCTGCAGGGGCTGAAGCTTTCTTT. V usage is TRBV15 and J usage is TRBJ1-1; weak D call: TRBD1 (6 bases). Germline values: CDR1 LNHNV, CDR2 YYDKDF (reference sequence). Trimming removed 1 base at V and 6 bases at J, with 12 bases between. The CDR3 is made up of 14 amino acids.

The V and J genes are TRBV21-1 and TRBJ2-6; TRBD1, as called in the table, went unchecked against the DNA. TRBV21-1 corresponds to a pseudogene. This CDR3 contains 18 residues. The CDR3 region is CASSGETGATSGANVLTF. CDR3 DNA sequence: TGTGCCAGCAGCGGGGAGACAGGTGCAACCTCTGGGGCCAACGTCCTGACTTTC.

CDR3 protein: CASSLEGAPNSPLHF. The CDR3 DNA sequence: TGTGCCAGCAGTTTAGAGGGTGCACCTAATTCACCCCTCCACTTT. The chain joins TRBV28 to TRBJ1-6; D unresolved. The CDR3 has 15 residues. Per the germline V gene, CDR1 is MDHEN and CDR2 is SYDVKM. The ends were cut back, 2 bases at V and 6 bases at J, with 11 bases in the middle. The entire variable domain, with the rest obtained from reference TRBV28 and TRBJ1-6, is as follows: DVKVTQSSRYLVKRTGEKVFLECVQDMDHENMFWYRQDPGLGLRLIYFSYDVKMKEKGDIPEGYSVSREKKERFSLILESASTNQTSMYLCASSLEGAPNSPLHFGNGTRLTVT.

The V call is TRBV27, the J call TRBJ2-3; TRBD2 agrees at 10 bases. Germline CDR1 reads MNHEY; CDR2 reads SMNVEV (reference sequence). The CDR3 contains 17 residues. The V gene end was trimmed by 3 bases and the J gene end by 4 bases; junction bases not matched to a gene: 10. The chain's CDR3 is CASSLKVGAGGPDTQYF. DNA for the CDR3: TGTGCCAGCAGTTTGAAAGTAGGAGCGGGGGGGCCAGATACGCAGTATTTT.

This clone showed up just once. The chain has TRBV30 and TRBJ1-3, with D unclear. V was cut by 2 bases and J by 0 bases, with 11 bases left in between. CDR3 length: 15 residues. The V gene's germline CDR1 is GTSNPN and CDR2 SVGIG (reference sequence). This chain's CDR3 is CAWSRTGNSGNTIYF. The CDR3 bases are TGTGCCTGGAGTAGGACGGGGAACTCTGGAAACACCATATATTTT.

The V gene is TRBV4-1, the J gene TRBJ1-5, with a possible D match to TRBD1 (5 bases). With 1 base removed from V and 3 bases from J, the gap between germline ends came to 7 bases. The CDR3 is made up of 14 amino acids. Germline-derived CDR1 and CDR2 are MGHRA and YSYEKL. CDR3 residues: CASSQVGANQPQHF. DNA for the CDR3: TGCGCCAGCAGCCAAGTAGGGGCCAATCAGCCCCAGCATTTT.

The chain links TRBV28 to TRBJ2-3; TRBD2 aligns across 8 bases. The germline gives CDR1 MDHEN, CDR2 SYDVKM. CDR3 length: 16 residues. With 2 bases clipped from V and 2 bases from J, the junction kept 6 bases outside the gene matches. The CDR3 sequence is CASSLIAGSYTDTQYF. The CDR3 coding sequence is TGTGCCAGCAGTTTAATAGCGGGGAGCTACACAGATACGCAGTATTTT.

This sequence joins TRBV29-1 and TRBJ2-3; 8 bases match TRBD2. The CDR3 sequence is 14 residues long. V was pared by 7 bases and J by 3 bases, with 9 bases of the junction left unmatched. The germline V gene encodes CDR1 SQVTM and CDR2 ANQGSEA. The CDR3, as DNA: TGCAGCGGCCTAAGTGAGCGGGGGACAGATACGCAGTATTTT. Translation gives CSGLSERGTDTQYF.

The V gene is TRBV15, the J gene TRBJ2-7; D is perhaps TRBD1 (5 bases). This CDR3 contains 15 residues. V lost 3 bases and J 3 bases, leaving 15 bases between the germline ends. The germline gives CDR1 LNHNV, CDR2 YYDKDF (reference sequence). The CDR3 nucleotides read TGTGCCACCAGCAGGTACAGAGGCCAGGGCTACGAGCAGTACTTC. This gives the protein CATSRYRGQGYEQYF. The full variable domain, its missing parts supplied by reference TRBV15 and TRBJ2-7, is DAMVIQNPRYQVTQFGKPVTLSCSQTLNHNVMYWYQQKSSQAPKLLFHYYDKDFNNEADTPDNFQSRRPNTSFCFLDIRSPGLGDTAMYLCATSRYRGQGYEQYFGPGTRLTVT.

This chain uses TRBV4-3 with TRBJ2-1, with unresolved D. CDR3 length: 15 amino acids. Trimming removed 0 bases at V and 2 bases at J, with 8 bases between. Germline assignment: CDR1 LGHNA and CDR2 YSLEER. CDR3 residues: CASSQDRNPYNEQFF. The CDR3 DNA follows: TGCGCCAGCAGCCAAGACAGAAACCCCTACAATGAGCAGTTCTTC.

The chain joins TRBV6-4 to TRBJ2-1; 8 bases are a match to TRBD2. Trimming took 3 bases from V and 9 from J; bases not matched to a gene: 7. The CDR3 runs 14 residues. CDR1 and CDR2 (germline): MRHNA, SNTAGT. Written as DNA, the CDR3 is TGTGCCAGCAGTGAACCGGGGGGGCGGTGTGAGCAGTTCTTC. Translated: CASSEPGGRCEQFF.

This sequence joins TRBV6-5 and TRBJ2-3; 7 bases map to TRBD1. This CDR3 contains 15 residues. V lost 2 bases to trimming and J lost 0 bases; unmatched junction nucleotides: 2. CDR1 MNHEY and CDR2 SVGAGI come from the germline V gene. The CDR3 nucleotides read TGTGCCAGCAGTTACACAGGGGACAGCACAGATACGCAGTATTTT. This translates into CASSYTGDSTDTQYF.

The rearrangement links TRBV6-1 to TRBJ1-6; 8 bases agree with TRBD1. The CDR3 spans 16 residues. The germline gives CDR1 MNHNS, CDR2 SASEGT. V was pared by 4 bases and J by 9 bases, with 11 bases of the junction left unmatched. CDR3 coding DNA: TGTGCCAGCAGTGTTGGTTTTAGGACAGGGAGTTCACCCCTCCACTTT. As protein: CASSVGFRTGSSPLHF.

CDR3 nucleotides: TGTGCCAGCAGTGAAGGGAGGGCGCGGGAGACCCAGTACTTC. This codes for CASSEGRARETQYF. This chain uses TRBV2 with TRBJ2-5, with D perhaps matching TRBD2 (6 bases). This CDR3 contains 14 residues. Trimming cost V 1 base and J 5 bases, with 11 bases left between them. The V gene's germline CDR1 is SNHLY and CDR2 FYNNEI.

The V call is TRBV3-1 (or the pseudogene TRBV3-2), the J call TRBJ2-1; the D gene is possibly TRBD2 (6 bases). The germline CDR1 and CDR2 sequences are LGHDT and YNNKEL (reference sequence). Between the trimmed V and J ends, which lost 6 bases and 8 bases, there was a span of 14 bases. The CDR3 covers 13 residues. The CDR3 is CASSSLAIHEQFF. The DNA of the CDR3 is TGTGCCAGCAGTTCTCTAGCGATCCATGAGCAGTTCTTC.

The gene calls are TRBV9 and TRBJ1-5; TRBD1 is a possible D gene (6 bases). The CDR3 contains 13 residues. Germline assignment: CDR1 SGDLS and CDR2 YYNGEE. The V and J ends lost 3 bases and 5 bases respectively, with 9 bases between them. The CDR3 sequence is CASSGTADQPQHF. DNA of the CDR3: TGTGCCAGCAGCGGGACAGCGGATCAGCCCCAGCATTTT.

This clone has a single count. CDR3 DNA: TGTGCCAGCAGCCACGGGGTAGGGGGCTTAGGTCAGCCCCAGCATTTT. Protein product: CASSHGVGGLGQPQHF. V usage is TRBV3-1 (or the pseudogene TRBV3-2) and J usage is TRBJ1-5; 7 bases match TRBD1. Looked up from germline, CDR1 is LGHDT and CDR2 is YNNKEL (reference sequence). The CDR3 is 16 residues long. Trimming took 3 bases from V and 6 from J; bases not matched to a gene: 11.

This chain connects TRBV12-5 to TRBJ2-2; weak D call: TRBD2 (5 bases). Germline V CDR1 and CDR2: LGHNT, FRNRAP. The V end was cut by 3 bases, the J end by 5 bases, with 19 bases between. The CDR3 consists of 17 residues. CDR3 DNA sequence: TGTGCTAGTGGTTTAGCAACACGGGGTGATAGGACCGGGGAGCTGTTTTTT. Protein sequence: CASGLATRGDRTGELFF.

This clone appeared once. The chain recombines TRBV28 with TRBJ2-1, with 10 positions matching TRBD1. Trimming removed 5 bases from V and 5 bases from J; junction bases left unmatched: 9. Germline CDR1 reads MDHEN; CDR2 reads SYDVKM. The CDR3 consists of 16 residues. The CDR3 DNA sequence: TGTGCCAGCAGTCCGACCGGGACAGGGGAAAACAATGAGCAGTTCTTC. Translated, it gives CASSPTGTGENNEQFF.

The V gene is TRBV5-8, the J gene TRBJ2-7; TRBD2 is a possible D gene (6 bases). V lost 4 bases, J lost 5 bases, and 13 bases lay in between. Germline CDR1 and CDR2: SGHTS and YDEGEE. The CDR3 is made up of 13 amino acids. The CDR3 reads CASSQWTKDEQYV. The CDR3 DNA sequence: TGTGCCAGCAGCCAATGGACTAAGGACGAGCAGTACGTC.

This chain links TRBV7-3 with TRBJ1-5, with 8 nucleotides matching TRBD1. CDR1 is SGHTA, CDR2 FQGTGA, per germline. Germline trimming cut 0 bases from V and 6 bases from J; bases unmatched to any gene: 13. The CDR3 has 18 amino acids. The CDR3 is CASSLTPVAGGLGQPQHF. The DNA of the CDR3 is TGTGCCAGCAGCTTAACTCCCGTCGCAGGGGGCTTAGGTCAGCCCCAGCATTTT.

V usage is TRBV21-1 and J usage is TRBJ1-5; the table's D call, TRBD1, has no DNA check behind it. TRBV21-1 represents a pseudogene. This CDR3 is 11 amino acids long. As DNA, the CDR3 is TGTGCCGGACAGTTCGATCAGCCCCAGCATTTT. Residues: CAGQFDQPQHF.

This chain joins TRBV11-2 and TRBJ2-1; 11 nucleotides match TRBD2. V lost 3 bases and J lost 2; bases outside the gene matches: 6. Germline CDR1 SGHAT, CDR2 FQNNGV. The CDR3 has 17 residues. As DNA, the CDR3 is TGTGCCAGCAGCTTTGCACTAGCGGGGGATCCCTACAATGAGCAGTTCTTC. This sequence encodes CASSFALAGDPYNEQFF.

The chain is built from TRBV28 and TRBJ1-2, with TRBD1 identical over 8 bases. This CDR3 is 13 amino acids long. Germline V gene lookup returns CDR1 MDHEN and CDR2 SYDVKM. V gave up 3 bases and J gave up 8 bases; unmatched junction bases: 5. CDR3 amino acids: CASSFRTGWGYTF. The CDR3 DNA is TGTGCCAGCAGTTTCCGGACAGGGTGGGGCTACACCTTC.

The genes are TRBV6-2 or TRBV6-3 and TRBJ1-4, with 9 bases fitting TRBD1. Losses at the gene ends were 5 bases for V and 5 bases for J; bases not matched to a gene: 9. The CDR3 has 16 residues. Germline CDR1 MNHEY, CDR2 SVGEGT. The CDR3 DNA is TGTGCCAGCAGTCACGATGAGGACAGGGGAAATGAAAAACTGTTTTTT. Its translation is CASSHDEDRGNEKLFF.